The 17 T cell receptor beta chains listed next were all sequenced from one sample in a study of shared clonotypes between healthy human individuals. The table came from immunoSEQ multiplex PCR; TCRdb's copy has only in-frame clones and leaves some out. The sample includes about 110,000 clones, around 65% seen only once; the top ten take more than 20%. Sequencing was performed on memory CD8+ T cells sorted from blood. Subset noted: CD45RO+ cells pooled with CCR7-negative TemRA cells. These receptors all stem from a woman in her twenties or thirties in good health.

V is TRBV5-1 and J is TRBJ2-5; TRBD1 matches at 11 bases. The germline V gene encodes CDR1 SGHRS and CDR2 YFSETQ. V was pared by 7 bases and J by 1 base, with 12 bases of the junction left unmatched. This CDR3 has 17 residues. The CDR3 coding sequence is TGCGCCAGCGGGGGACAGGGGGGCGATTTGTCCCAAGAGACCCAGTACTTC. Amino acid sequence: CASGGQGGDLSQETQYF. Filled out from reference TRBV5-1 and TRBJ2-5, the complete variable domain reads KAGVTQTPRYLIKTRGQQVTLSCSPISGHRSVSWYQQTPGQGLQFLFEYFSETQRNKGNFPGRFSGRQFSNSRSEMNVSTLELGDSALYLCASGGQGGDLSQETQYFGPGTRLLVL.

The rearrangement joins TRBV6-5 to TRBJ2-7; the D is unclear. The germline V gene has CDR1 MNHEY and CDR2 SVGAGI. V lost 6 bases and J lost 3, with 9 bases in between. This CDR3 region has 12 residues. CDR3 nucleotide sequence: TGTGCCAGCAGCCTAAGCCGCTACGAGCAGTACTTC. Its translation: CASSLSRYEQYF.

In this sample, this clone turned up a few times. This chain connects TRBV28 to TRBJ2-1, with D hard to call. V lost 2 bases and J lost 5, with 7 bases in between. CDR1 is MDHEN, CDR2 SYDVKM, per germline. The CDR3 extends over 13 amino acids. The CDR3 nucleotides are TGTGCCAGCAGTTTAGGCGGCCACAATGAGCAGTTCTTC. This sequence encodes CASSLGGHNEQFF.

CDR3 nucleotides: TGTGCCAGCAGTTTCATAATCACGACTAGCGGGCCCTCCTACGAGCAGTACTTC. Protein: CASSFIITTSGPSYEQYF. The chain employs TRBV28 and TRBJ2-7, with 10 bases matching TRBD2. The CDR3 loop spans 18 amino acids. Germline assignment: CDR1 MDHEN and CDR2 SYDVKM. Germline trimming cut 3 bases from V and 0 bases from J; bases unmatched to any gene: 11.

J is TRBJ2-4 and V is TRBV28; 10 nucleotides match TRBD2. The CDR3 is made up of 16 amino acids. Germline V gives CDR1 MDHEN, CDR2 SYDVKM. The J segment lost 5 bases and the V segment lost 5 bases, leaving 9 bases of the junction unmatched. DNA for the CDR3: TGTGCCAGCAGTGACCGACTAGCGGGCGGGGAAAACATTCAGTACTTC. Translating it yields CASSDRLAGGENIQYF.

A few counts support this clone. The rearrangement joins TRBV5-1 to TRBJ2-7; possibly TRBD2 for D (6 bases). V lost 4 bases, J lost 2 bases, and 19 bases lay in between. This CDR3 region has 16 residues. The V gene's germline CDR1 is SGHRS and CDR2 YFSETQ. This CDR3 is CASSVNTGTPPYEQYF. The CDR3 nucleotides read TGCGCCAGCAGCGTTAATACTGGGACTCCTCCCTACGAGCAGTACTTC.

This clone was detected only a few times. DNA of the CDR3: TGTGCCAGCAGTGAAGCGCTTCAGGGGGGAGCTTTCTTT. The encoded protein is CASSEALQGGAFF. The chain recombines TRBV2 with TRBJ1-1; 7 nucleotides agree with TRBD1. The V gene end was trimmed by 0 bases and the J gene end by 10 bases; junction bases not matched to a gene: 5. CDR3 size: 13 residues. Germline loops: CDR1 SNHLY, CDR2 FYNNEI.

V gene TRBV5-1 combines with J gene TRBJ1-2, with D maybe TRBD1 (5 bases). Germline V gives CDR1 SGHRS, CDR2 YFSETQ. Trimming left V 1 base short and J 4 bases short, with 14 bases between. The CDR3 contains 15 residues. The CDR3 here is CASSLLAGSAYGYTF. The DNA of the CDR3 is TGCGCCAGCAGCTTGCTCGCAGGGTCTGCCTATGGCTACACCTTC.

The genes are TRBV7-8 and TRBJ2-7; 7 bases agree with TRBD2. J lost 2 bases, V lost 5 bases, and 9 bases had no gene match. Germline V gene data show CDR1 as SGHVS and CDR2 as FQNEAQ. The CDR3 consists of 15 residues. The CDR3 coding sequence is TGTGCCAGCAGCCACGTCGGGGCGGGAGCCTACGAGCAGTACTTC. Encoded protein: CASSHVGAGAYEQYF.

V and J are TRBV30 and TRBJ1-1; weak D call: TRBD1 (6 bases). Per the germline V gene, CDR1 is GTSNPN and CDR2 is SVGIG (reference sequence). The CDR3 loop spans 15 amino acids. Deletions cut 2 bases from V and 1 base from J, with 14 bases between. This chain's CDR3 is CAWSHTGTPNTEAFF. The CDR3 bases are TGTGCCTGGAGTCACACCGGGACACCGAACACTGAAGCTTTCTTT.

The chain carries TRBV18 and TRBJ1-2, with a possible D match to TRBD1 (5 bases). The CDR3 is 13 residues long. Germline V lookup: CDR1 KGHSH, CDR2 LQKENI. Between the trimmed V and J ends, which lost 3 bases and 8 bases, there was a span of 13 bases. The CDR3: CASSPGAERGYTF. The CDR3 coding sequence is TGTGCCAGCTCACCTGGGGCGGAGAGGGGCTACACCTTC.

The J gene is TRBJ2-2, the V gene TRBV19; D is unclear. CDR1 and CDR2 from the germline V gene are LNHDA and SQIVND (reference sequence). CDR3 length: 14 residues. Deletions cut 3 bases from V and 0 bases from J, with 5 bases between. This chain's CDR3 is CASSICPNTGELFF. CDR3 nucleotide sequence: TGTGCCAGTAGTATTTGTCCGAACACCGGGGAGCTGTTTTTT.

V and J are TRBV7-9 and TRBJ2-3; 8 bases align to TRBD2. Trimming cost V 5 bases and J 4 bases; bases outside gene matches: 14. The CDR3 runs 17 residues. The germline CDR1 and CDR2 sequences are SEHNR and FQNEAQ (reference sequence). The CDR3 DNA sequence: TGTGCCAGCAGCCCCTCCCGGCTAGCGGGTTCCCCAGATACGCAGTATTTT. The encoded protein is CASSPSRLAGSPDTQYF.

The V and J genes are TRBV7-2 and TRBJ2-1; D is unclear. V was trimmed by 3 bases and J by 2 bases, leaving 11 bases between them. This CDR3 has 15 residues. Germline V lookup: CDR1 SGHTA, CDR2 FQGNSA. The CDR3 DNA is TGTGCCAGCAGCTTTGCGGAGCCGGCCTACAATGAGCAGTTCTTC. It codes for CASSFAEPAYNEQFF.

The chain employs TRBV19 and TRBJ2-1, with a weak D call TRBD2 (6 bases). Germline V CDR1 and CDR2: LNHDA, SQIVND (reference sequence). CDR3 size: 16 residues. V lost 5 bases and J lost 0, with 14 bases in between. CDR3 sequence reads: CASSLLADGSYNEQFF. The CDR3 DNA follows: TGTGCCAGTAGTCTGTTAGCGGACGGCTCCTACAATGAGCAGTTCTTC.

This chain links TRBV4-2 with TRBJ2-6; D gene ambiguous. The CDR3 contains 16 residues. Trimming left V 0 bases short and J 0 bases short, with 6 bases between. Per the germline V gene, CDR1 is LGHNA and CDR2 is YNFKEQ. CDR3: CASSQDVTSGANVLTF. DNA of the CDR3: TGTGCCAGCAGCCAAGATGTAACCTCTGGGGCCAACGTCCTGACTTTC.

This clone was recorded at least ten times. The rearrangement uses TRBV27 and TRBJ2-2; D gene uncertain. V shed 1 base and J shed 8 bases, with 5 bases lying between them. This CDR3 is built from 12 residues. The germline CDR1 and CDR2 sequences are MNHEY and SMNVEV (reference sequence). CDR3 amino acids: CASSLYRGELFF. CDR3 bases: TGTGCCAGCAGTTTATATCGAGGGGAGCTGTTTTTT.